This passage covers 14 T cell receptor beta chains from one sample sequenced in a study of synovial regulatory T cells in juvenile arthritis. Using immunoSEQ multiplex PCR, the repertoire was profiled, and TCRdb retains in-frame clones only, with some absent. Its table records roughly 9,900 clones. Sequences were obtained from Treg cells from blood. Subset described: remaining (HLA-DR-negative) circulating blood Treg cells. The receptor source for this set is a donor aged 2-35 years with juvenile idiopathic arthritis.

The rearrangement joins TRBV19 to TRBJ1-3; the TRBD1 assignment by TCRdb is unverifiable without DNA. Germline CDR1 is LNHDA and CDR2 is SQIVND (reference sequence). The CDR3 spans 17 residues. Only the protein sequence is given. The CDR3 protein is CASISKRQGNSGNTIYF.

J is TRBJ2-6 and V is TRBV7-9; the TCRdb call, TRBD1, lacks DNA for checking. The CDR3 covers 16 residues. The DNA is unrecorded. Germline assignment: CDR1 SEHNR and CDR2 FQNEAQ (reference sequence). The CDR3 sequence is CASSNPGTAGANVLTF.

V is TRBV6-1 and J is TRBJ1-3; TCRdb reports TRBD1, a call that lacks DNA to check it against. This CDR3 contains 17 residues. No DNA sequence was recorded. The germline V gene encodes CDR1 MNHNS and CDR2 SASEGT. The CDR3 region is CASSEYRGRISGNTIYF.

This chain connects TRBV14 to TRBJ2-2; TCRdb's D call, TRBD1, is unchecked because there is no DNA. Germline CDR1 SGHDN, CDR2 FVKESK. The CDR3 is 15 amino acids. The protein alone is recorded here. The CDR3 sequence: CASSKQGPYTGELFF.

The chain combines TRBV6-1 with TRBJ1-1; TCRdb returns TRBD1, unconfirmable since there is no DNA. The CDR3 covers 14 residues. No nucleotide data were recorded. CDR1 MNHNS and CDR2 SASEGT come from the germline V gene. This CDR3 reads CASKGQALNTEAFF.

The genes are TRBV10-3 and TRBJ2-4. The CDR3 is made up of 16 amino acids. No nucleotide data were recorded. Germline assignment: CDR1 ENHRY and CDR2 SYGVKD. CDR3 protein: CAISDGRATAKNIQYF.

The CDR3 here is CAISEPGANVLTF. The gene calls are TRBV10-3 and TRBJ2-6. This CDR3 has 13 residues. The nucleotide record is missing. Per germline, CDR1 ENHRY and CDR2 SYGVKD.

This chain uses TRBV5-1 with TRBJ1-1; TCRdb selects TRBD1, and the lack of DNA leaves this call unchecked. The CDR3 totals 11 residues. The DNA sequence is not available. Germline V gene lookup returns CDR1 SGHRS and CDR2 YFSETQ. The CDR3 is CASSLGQKAFF.

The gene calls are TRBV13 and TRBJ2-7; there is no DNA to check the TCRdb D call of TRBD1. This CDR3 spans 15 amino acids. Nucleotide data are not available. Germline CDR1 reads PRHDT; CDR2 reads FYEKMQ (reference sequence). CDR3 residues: CASSLSLGPTYEQYF.

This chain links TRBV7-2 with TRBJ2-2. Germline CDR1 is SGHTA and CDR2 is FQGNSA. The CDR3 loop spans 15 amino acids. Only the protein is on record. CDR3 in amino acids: CASSFSRTNTGELFF.

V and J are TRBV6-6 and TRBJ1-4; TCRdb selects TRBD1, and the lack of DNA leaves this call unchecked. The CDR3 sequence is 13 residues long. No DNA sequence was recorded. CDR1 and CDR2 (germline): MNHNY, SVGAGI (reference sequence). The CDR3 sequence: CASRTGQGLKLFF.

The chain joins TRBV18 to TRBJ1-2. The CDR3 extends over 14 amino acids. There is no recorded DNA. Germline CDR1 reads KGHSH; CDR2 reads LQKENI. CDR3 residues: CASSRMGDNYGYTF.

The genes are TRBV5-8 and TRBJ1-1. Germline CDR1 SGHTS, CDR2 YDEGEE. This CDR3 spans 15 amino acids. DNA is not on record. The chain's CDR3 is CASSRRRGRNTEAFF.

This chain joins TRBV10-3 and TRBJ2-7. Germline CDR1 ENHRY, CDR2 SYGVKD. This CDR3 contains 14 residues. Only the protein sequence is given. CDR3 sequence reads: CAISEGIPLYEQYF.